The 25 T cell receptor beta chains presented below share a single source sample, sequenced in a study of OX40 agonist ivuxolimab in advanced cancers. The data were produced by immunoSEQ multiplex PCR, yet TCRdb's version contains in-frame clones alone and is incomplete. Of under 25,000 clones listed, over 75% were seen once; the top ten hold 21%. The source material was CD4+ or CD8+ T cells sorted from blood, sampled in a trial of the OX40 agonist ivuxolimab. These TCRs come from an adult with an advanced solid tumor such as melanoma, head and neck, liver or kidney cancer.

The gene calls are TRBV9 and TRBJ2-3; D is ambiguous. CDR3 size: 12 residues. CDR1 SGDLS and CDR2 YYNGEE come from the germline V gene. V lost 0 bases to trimming and J lost 9 bases, with 8 bases between them. The CDR3 coding sequence is TGTGCCAGCAGCGTAGGGCCTGACACGCAGTATTTT. Protein sequence: CASSVGPDTQYF.

J is TRBJ2-5 and V is TRBV11-2, with unresolved D. The CDR3 covers 13 residues. Germline-derived CDR1 and CDR2 are SGHAT and FQNNGV. Trimming cost V 1 base and J 1 base, with 4 bases left between them. CDR3 sequence: CASSLVSQETQYF. DNA for the CDR3: TGTGCCAGCAGCTTAGTATCCCAAGAGACCCAGTACTTC.

V is TRBV27 and J is TRBJ1-4; no firm D call. Trimming pared 2 bases from V and 4 bases from J, leaving 11 bases between. This CDR3 spans 15 amino acids. Germline values: CDR1 MNHEY, CDR2 SMNVEV (reference sequence). Written as DNA, the CDR3 is TGTGCCAGCAGTTTAATAGGCGGAATTAATGAAAAACTGTTTTTT. Protein sequence: CASSLIGGINEKLFF.

This chain joins TRBV19 and TRBJ1-2; tentative D call: TRBD1 (5 bases). Per germline, CDR1 LNHDA and CDR2 SQIVND (reference sequence). Trimming pared 3 bases from V and 0 bases from J, leaving 11 bases between. The CDR3 contains 15 residues. In nucleotides, the CDR3 is TGTGCCAGTAGTATCGCGGGACCAGCTAACTATGGCTACACCTTC. Translated, it gives CASSIAGPANYGYTF. The entire variable domain, with the rest obtained from reference TRBV19 and TRBJ1-2, is as follows: DGGITQSPKYLFRKEGQNVTLSCEQNLNHDAMYWYRQDPGQGLRLIYYSQIVNDFQKGDIAEGYSVSREKKESFPLTVTSAQKNPTAFYLCASSIAGPANYGYTFGSGTRLTVV.

The CDR3: CASSQELQGDGNEQFF. As DNA, the CDR3 is TGTGCCAGCAGCCAAGAGTTACAGGGGGACGGTAATGAGCAGTTCTTC. The chain employs TRBV16 and TRBJ2-1; 8 bases agree with TRBD1. The CDR3 is 16 residues long. Germline lookup yields CDR1 KGHSY and CDR2 FQNENV. Trimming at V came to 2 bases and at J to 7 bases, leaving 10 bases not matched to a gene.

V is TRBV4-1 and J is TRBJ2-3; D is ambiguous. Trimming cost V 1 base and J 4 bases, with 9 bases left between them. Germline lookup yields CDR1 MGHRA and CDR2 YSYEKL. The CDR3 runs 14 residues. CDR3 in DNA: TGCGCCAGCAGCCAAGTAATTAATCCAGATACGCAGTATTTT. Translating gives CASSQVINPDTQYF.

The V call is TRBV28, the J call TRBJ2-5; 9 nucleotides match TRBD2. The V gene end was trimmed by 3 bases and the J gene end by 4 bases; junction bases not matched to a gene: 6. The CDR3 loop spans 15 amino acids. CDR1 MDHEN and CDR2 SYDVKM come from the germline V gene. The CDR3 sequence is CASSFYAGGAETQYF. In nucleotides, the CDR3 is TGTGCCAGCAGTTTTTATGCGGGAGGGGCAGAGACCCAGTACTTC.

The CDR3 protein is CASSVGTGGGYNEQFF. The DNA for the CDR3 is TGTGCCAGCAGTGTCGGGACAGGCGGGGGTTACAATGAGCAGTTCTTC. This rearrangement joins TRBV2 to TRBJ2-1; perhaps TRBD1 as D (8 bases). Germline loops: CDR1 SNHLY, CDR2 FYNNEI. Trimming left V 4 bases short and J 4 bases short, with 17 bases between. The CDR3 has 16 amino acids.

The rearrangement links TRBV28 to TRBJ2-7; 11 bases line up with TRBD2. This CDR3 comprises 19 residues. Germline assignment: CDR1 MDHEN and CDR2 SYDVKM. With 3 bases clipped from V and 4 bases from J, the junction kept 17 bases outside the gene matches. The CDR3: CASSFNRGRLAGGSYEQYF. Here the CDR3 DNA reads TGTGCCAGCAGTTTCAACAGAGGTAGGCTAGCGGGAGGTAGTTACGAGCAGTACTTC.

The sample holds one count of this clone. The chain combines TRBV6-5 with TRBJ1-2; D unresolved. The V and J ends lost 0 bases and 0 bases respectively, with 11 bases between them. Germline V gives CDR1 MNHEY, CDR2 SVGAGI. The CDR3 sequence is 16 residues long. The CDR3 sequence: CASSYSTNTANYGYTF. In DNA, the CDR3 is TGTGCCAGCAGTTACTCCACCAATACAGCTAACTATGGCTACACCTTC.

The genes are TRBV5-5 and TRBJ2-5, with TRBD1 as a possible D gene (5 bases). V was cut by 0 bases and J by 5 bases, with 20 bases left in between. This CDR3 is 17 amino acids long. Germline loops: CDR1 SGHKS, CDR2 YYEKEE (reference sequence). The CDR3 reads CASSLAFLRGSGETQYF. The CDR3 coding sequence is TGTGCCAGCAGCTTGGCCTTCTTAAGGGGTTCCGGCGAGACCCAGTACTTC.

The V and J genes are TRBV9 and TRBJ2-7; 8 bases fit TRBD1. The V and J ends lost 0 bases and 0 bases, in that order; junction bases with no gene match: 5. Germline assignment: CDR1 SGDLS and CDR2 YYNGEE. The CDR3 has 16 residues. The CDR3 nucleotides read TGTGCCAGCAGCGTAGAAGGGACAGGCACCTCCTACGAGCAGTACTTC. The encoded protein is CASSVEGTGTSYEQYF.

The V call is TRBV5-8, the J call TRBJ2-5; TRBD2 might be the D (5 bases). There are 11 residues in the CDR3. Germline values: CDR1 SGHTS, CDR2 YDEGEE. Trimming pared 4 bases from V and 9 bases from J, leaving 10 bases between. In DNA, the CDR3 is TGTGCCAGCAGCCCGGCGGACTCCCAGTACTTC. This sequence encodes CASSPADSQYF. Complete variable domain (other parts from reference TRBV5-8 and TRBJ2-5): EAGVTQSPTHLIKTRGQQATLRCSPISGHTSVYWYQQALGLGLQFLLWYDEGEERNRGNFPPRFSGRQFPNYSSELNVNALELEDSALYLCASSPADSQYFGPGTRLLVL.

J is TRBJ2-5 and V is TRBV28; D unclear. This CDR3 region has 16 residues. Germline loops: CDR1 MDHEN, CDR2 SYDVKM. The V and J ends lost 2 bases and 11 bases respectively, with 24 bases between them. The CDR3 DNA sequence: TGTGCCAGCAGTTTAATTGCTTTTGAGCCCTTCCAGGAGCAGTACTTC. Amino acid sequence: CASSLIAFEPFQEQYF.

This chain links TRBV7-3 with TRBJ1-1, with a weak D call TRBD1 (5 bases). The CDR3 length is 17 residues. V lost 1 base, J lost 0 bases, and 15 bases lay in between. Looked up from germline, CDR1 is SGHTA and CDR2 is FQGTGA. CDR3 in DNA: TGTGCCAGCAGCTTAAGCGGTGGGGCGGGTTTGAACACTGAAGCTTTCTTT. Its translation is CASSLSGGAGLNTEAFF.

The V gene is TRBV29-1, the J gene TRBJ1-5, with 8 bases fitting TRBD1. CDR1 is SQVTM, CDR2 ANQGSEA, per germline. The V and J ends lost 7 bases and 5 bases, in that order; junction bases with no gene match: 10. The CDR3 runs to 14 residues. CDR3 in DNA: TGCAGCGCTACGCTTGGGACAGGCCATCAGCCCCAGCATTTT. It specifies CSATLGTGHQPQHF. Drawing the rest from reference TRBV29-1 and TRBJ1-5, the complete variable domain is SAVISQKPSRDICQRGTSLTIQCQVDSQVTMMFWYRQQPGQSLTLIATANQGSEATYESGFVIDKFPISRPNLTFSTLTVSNMSPEDSSIYLCSATLGTGHQPQHFGDGTRLSIL.

The chain combines TRBV25-1 with TRBJ1-6; weak D call: TRBD1 (5 bases). The germline V gene has CDR1 MGHDK and CDR2 SYGVNS. The CDR3 loop spans 15 amino acids. Trimming removed 3 bases at V and 7 bases at J, with 13 bases between. CDR3 region: CASSDRPGPNSPLHF. DNA for the CDR3: TGTGCCAGCAGTGATCGCCCGGGGCCGAATTCACCCCTCCACTTT.

The chain links TRBV21-1 to TRBJ2-3; TRBD2 is the table's D call and was not checked against the DNA. TRBV21-1 is described as a pseudogene. CDR3 length: 16 residues. The CDR3, as DNA: TGTGCCAGCAGCCTTCCCGGGACTGGGAGTCGGGATACGCAGTATTTT. This codes for CASSLPGTGSRDTQYF.

The rearrangement joins TRBV25-1 to TRBJ2-1, with 9 nucleotides matching TRBD1. The CDR3 loop spans 12 amino acids. J gave up 8 bases and V 10 bases, and 6 bases lay outside the gene matches. Germline values: CDR1 MGHDK, CDR2 SYGVNS. The CDR3 nucleotides read TGTGCCACCTCGGACAGGGGCGATGAGCAGTTCTTC. This translates into CATSDRGDEQFF.

This chain links TRBV7-9 with TRBJ1-1; D is unclear. V shed 2 bases and J shed 1 base, with 11 bases lying between them. The CDR3 is 15 residues long. CDR1 is SEHNR, CDR2 FQNEAQ, per germline (reference sequence). The CDR3 bases are TGTGCCAGCAGCTTACTGGCCGGGGAGAACACTGAAGCTTTCTTT. This codes for CASSLLAGENTEAFF.

The chain is built from TRBV4-1 and TRBJ2-7; the match to TRBD2 covers 9 bases. In germline, CDR1 is MGHRA, CDR2 YSYEKL. Germline trimming cut 6 bases from V and 4 bases from J; bases unmatched to any gene: 13. This CDR3 has 16 amino acids. CDR3 coding DNA: TGCGCCAGCAGTTGGCGGGAGGGTGGGGGGCTTTACGAGCAGTACTTC. This sequence encodes CASSWREGGGLYEQYF.

The count of this clone is one. V gene TRBV9 combines with J gene TRBJ2-7, with 11 bases identical to TRBD2. Germline CDR1 SGDLS, CDR2 YYNGEE. V was clipped by 6 bases and J by 4 bases; unmatched bases: 12. The CDR3 is 16 residues long. DNA of the CDR3: TGTGCCAGCAACGGGGGACTAGCGGCATCAATTTACGAGCAGTACTTC. This sequence encodes CASNGGLAASIYEQYF.

The chain has TRBV28 and TRBJ1-1; a weak D match, TRBD1 (5 bases). Germline values: CDR1 MDHEN, CDR2 SYDVKM. Trimming took 7 bases from V and 5 from J, leaving 17 bases between them. This CDR3 spans 14 amino acids. As DNA, the CDR3 is TGTGCCAGCACATATCTGGGGGACGCTACTGAAGCTTTCTTT. It codes for CASTYLGDATEAFF.

V gene TRBV19 combines with J gene TRBJ2-7; D not resolved. This CDR3 has 14 amino acids. Germline V gene lookup returns CDR1 LNHDA and CDR2 SQIVND (reference sequence). Trimming took 3 bases from V and 7 from J, leaving 16 bases between them. CDR3 amino acids: CASSIGVAGWEQYF. In DNA form, the CDR3 reads TGTGCCAGTAGTATTGGAGTGGCAGGATGGGAGCAGTACTTC. The entire variable domain, with the rest obtained from reference TRBV19 and TRBJ2-7, is as follows: DGGITQSPKYLFRKEGQNVTLSCEQNLNHDAMYWYRQDPGQGLRLIYYSQIVNDFQKGDIAEGYSVSREKKESFPLTVTSAQKNPTAFYLCASSIGVAGWEQYFGPGTRLTVT.

This clone has just one count. The V and J genes are TRBV11-2 and TRBJ1-2; D call uncertain. The CDR3 totals 16 residues. In germline, CDR1 is SGHAT, CDR2 FQNNGV. Trimming took off 3 bases at V and 5 bases at J, with 19 bases between the two ends. DNA of the CDR3: TGTGCCAGCAGCTTGTGGGTTAATGGTATATGGTATGGCTACACCTTC. Its protein is CASSLWVNGIWYGYTF. Drawing the rest from reference TRBV11-2 and TRBJ1-2, the complete variable domain is EAGVAQSPRYKIIEKRQSVAFWCNPISGHATLYWYQQILGQGPKLLIQFQNNGVVDDSQLPKDRFSAERLKGVDSTLKIQPAKLEDSAVYLCASSLWVNGIWYGYTFGSGTRLTVV.